Presented here are 9 T cell receptor beta chains from one specimen sequenced in a study of shared clonotypes between healthy human individuals. The table came from immunoSEQ multiplex PCR; TCRdb's copy has only in-frame clones and leaves some out. The table lists a few hundred thousand clones, more than 95% of them singletons. The sequenced sample consisted of naive CD4+ T cells sorted from blood. Specified subset: CD45RA+ positively selected. The source of these receptors is a woman between 25 and 40 years old in good health.

The chain combines TRBV7-9 with TRBJ2-7; 9 bases are a match to TRBD2. The germline V gene encodes CDR1 SEHNR and CDR2 FQNEAQ (reference sequence). The CDR3 is made up of 17 amino acids. Trimming removed 5 bases from V and 0 bases from J; junction bases left unmatched: 11. DNA of the CDR3: TGTGCCAGCAGCCCGGGACTAGCTCTTAGGAGCTCCTACGAGCAGTACTTC. Translating gives CASSPGLALRSSYEQYF.

The rearrangement links TRBV19 to TRBJ2-3, with D uncertain. Trimming pared 3 bases from V and 2 bases from J, leaving 12 bases between. This CDR3 is 15 amino acids long. From germline, CDR1 is LNHDA and CDR2 SQIVND (reference sequence). The CDR3 coding sequence is TGTGCCAGTAGTATTGGCATAAGTCTCACAGATACGCAGTATTTT. Translation gives CASSIGISLTDTQYF.

V gene TRBV28 combines with J gene TRBJ2-2; D gene ambiguous. The CDR3 runs to 12 residues. With 7 bases removed from V and 6 bases from J, the gap between germline ends came to 9 bases. Germline assignment: CDR1 MDHEN and CDR2 SYDVKM. The CDR3 coding sequence is TGTGCCAGCATCGAGAGCCCCGGGGAGCTGTTTTTT. Translating it yields CASIESPGELFF.

This chain uses TRBV27 with TRBJ1-1, with TRBD1 identical over 8 bases. This CDR3 is built from 15 residues. CDR1 is MNHEY, CDR2 SMNVEV, per germline (reference sequence). Trimming took 2 bases from V and 5 from J; bases not matched to a gene: 7. The CDR3 nucleotides read TGTGCCAGCAGTTTAGACGGACAGGGTTGGACTGAAGCTTTCTTT. This codes for CASSLDGQGWTEAFF.

The J gene is TRBJ2-1, the V gene TRBV5-1, with 11 bases that match TRBD2. With V trimmed by 1 base and J by 8 bases, 11 bases remained unmatched. The CDR3 totals 17 residues. Germline assignment: CDR1 SGHRS and CDR2 YFSETQ. This CDR3 reads CASSLPIAGGPRDEQFF. For the CDR3, the DNA is TGCGCCAGCAGCTTGCCTATAGCGGGAGGGCCTAGGGATGAGCAGTTCTTC.

The chain employs TRBV27 and TRBJ2-7, with unresolved D. Deletions cut 2 bases from V and 7 bases from J, with 15 bases between. The CDR3 length is 14 residues. Germline lookup yields CDR1 MNHEY and CDR2 SMNVEV (reference sequence). CDR3 DNA: TGTGCCAGCAGTTTAAGTAGGGCCTTCGGTGAGCAGTACTTC. The encoded protein is CASSLSRAFGEQYF.

In the case of this clone: Given the absence of the conserved phenylalanine or tryptophan at the CDR3 end, a read error is likely. It is unclear where the CDR3 begins or ends on the DNA, so no DNA is shown, and the CDR3 is as TCRdb lists it. This chain connects TRBV19 to TRBJ1-2. Germline V gene lookup returns CDR1 LNHDA and CDR2 SQIVND (reference sequence). The CDR3 is 10 residues long, counting both termini. The CDR3 loop reads CATPGDASSS.

The chain combines TRBV28 with TRBJ1-4, with 8 bases identical to TRBD1. Germline V gene sequence: CDR1 MDHEN, CDR2 SYDVKM. V gave up 3 bases and J gave up 8 bases; unmatched junction bases: 11. The CDR3 runs to 16 residues. CDR3 residues: CASSFHITGGGEKLFF. CDR3 coding DNA: TGTGCCAGCAGTTTCCACATTACAGGGGGGGGAGAAAAACTGTTTTTT.

The sample holds one count of this clone. The CDR3 sequence: CATGKEKLAGGPNGELFF. CDR3 sequence (DNA): TGTGCCACCGGAAAGGAAAAACTAGCGGGAGGGCCGAACGGGGAGCTGTTTTTT. The gene calls are TRBV15 and TRBJ2-2; 13 nucleotides line up with TRBD2. The CDR3 is 18 residues long. The J segment lost 7 bases and the V segment lost 8 bases, leaving 16 bases of the junction unmatched. Germline assignment: CDR1 LNHNV and CDR2 YYDKDF (reference sequence).